What follows are 12 T cell receptor beta chains derived from one specimen sequenced in a study of T cell responses to AZD1222 COVID-19 vaccine. Profiling relied on immunoSEQ multiplex PCR, and the TCRdb table lists in-frame clones only, not all of them. Here the sample spans around 150,000 clones, almost 95% being singletons. The source material was peripheral blood, sampled on day 0 of AZD1222 vaccination. These receptors all stem from an adult in good health.

The J gene is TRBJ2-1, the V gene TRBV28; 7 nucleotides match TRBD1. The trim removed 6 bases at V and 0 bases at J, leaving 5 bases unmatched. Per the germline V gene, CDR1 is MDHEN and CDR2 is SYDVKM. The CDR3 covers 15 residues. The CDR3, as DNA: TGTGCCAGCAGAACCGGGACAGACTCCTACAATGAGCAGTTCTTC. Translating gives CASRTGTDSYNEQFF.

The sample holds one count of this clone. The chain employs TRBV28 and TRBJ2-2; the match to TRBD2 covers 15 bases. This CDR3 is built from 22 residues. Germline CDR1 and CDR2: MDHEN and SYDVKM. V lost 2 bases to trimming and J lost 4 bases; unmatched junction nucleotides: 17. The chain's CDR3 is CASSLMPPGGLAGGSGTGELFF. CDR3 DNA: TGTGCCAGCAGTTTAATGCCCCCGGGCGGACTAGCGGGAGGGTCGGGCACCGGGGAGCTGTTTTTT.

This CDR3 is CASSDSPWTEAFF. The CDR3 nucleotides read TGTGCCAGCAGTGATTCTCCTTGGACTGAAGCTTTCTTT. V and J are TRBV25-1 and TRBJ1-1; D gene unclear. Germline CDR1 and CDR2: MGHDK and SYGVNS. The V and J ends lost 3 bases and 5 bases respectively, with 10 bases between them. The CDR3 is made up of 13 amino acids. Using reference TRBV25-1 and TRBJ1-1 for the parts outside the CDR3, the full variable domain is EADIYQTPRYLVIGTGKKITLECSQTMGHDKMYWYQQDPGMELHLIHYSYGVNSTEKGDLSSESTVSRIRTEHFPLTLESARPSHTSQYLCASSDSPWTEAFFGQGTRLTVV.

This clone appeared a single time. V gene TRBV10-3 combines with J gene TRBJ2-5, with D maybe TRBD2 (5 bases). Trimming left V 4 bases short and J 0 bases short, with 12 bases between. From germline, CDR1 is ENHRY and CDR2 SYGVKD. The CDR3 sequence is 15 residues long. The CDR3 here is CAISGTAEDQETQYF. Written as DNA, the CDR3 is TGTGCCATCAGTGGGACGGCGGAGGACCAAGAGACCCAGTACTTC.

The chain recombines TRBV3-1 (or the pseudogene TRBV3-2) with TRBJ2-7; the D is unclear. V was cut by 0 bases and J by 3 bases, with 9 bases left in between. The CDR3 has 14 residues. CDR1 is LGHDT, CDR2 YNNKEL, per germline (reference sequence). CDR3 sequence: CASSQDRSGYEQYF. The DNA for the CDR3 is TGTGCCAGCAGCCAAGACAGGTCCGGCTACGAGCAGTACTTC.

The table lists this clone with a few counts. The genes are TRBV30 and TRBJ2-5, with D possibly matching TRBD1 (5 bases). CDR1 and CDR2 from the germline V gene are GTSNPN and SVGIG (reference sequence). Trimming removed 5 bases from V and 4 bases from J, with 11 bases in between. CDR3 length equals 12 residues. CDR3 DNA: TGTGCCTGGGACAGCCCCAGAGAGACCCAGTACTTC. Translation gives CAWDSPRETQYF. Using reference TRBV30 and TRBJ2-5 for the parts outside the CDR3, the full variable domain is SQTIHQWPATLVQPVGSPLSLECTVEGTSNPNLYWYRQAAGRGLQLLFYSVGIGQISSEVPQNLSASRPQDRQFILSSKKLLLSDSGFYLCAWDSPRETQYFGPGTRLLVL.

This chain uses TRBV24-1 with TRBJ2-1; TRBD1 aligns across 7 bases. Germline CDR1 KGHDR, CDR2 SFDVKD. V was pared by 4 bases and J by 10 bases, with 3 bases of the junction left unmatched. This CDR3 region has 12 residues. As DNA, the CDR3 is TGTGCCACCAGTGAACAGGGGTACGAGCAGTTCTTC. Its protein is CATSEQGYEQFF.

This clone was picked up many times. The V and J genes are TRBV6-5 and TRBJ2-3; 7 nucleotides match TRBD1. CDR3 size: 14 residues. Looked up from germline, CDR1 is MNHEY and CDR2 is SVGAGI. V gave up 6 bases and J gave up 2 bases; unmatched junction bases: 5. CDR3: CASSYRGFTDTQYF. The CDR3 DNA reads as TGTGCCAGCAGCTACAGGGGATTCACAGATACGCAGTATTTT.

This chain uses TRBV2 with TRBJ2-1; TRBD2 matches 9 bases. The CDR3 is 13 amino acids. Germline-derived CDR1 and CDR2 are SNHLY and FYNNEI. V was pared by 7 bases and J by 13 bases, with 11 bases of the junction left unmatched. The CDR3 bases are TGTGCCAGCACCCTCGGCGAGCGGGGGGCTCAGTTCTTC. Translating gives CASTLGERGAQFF.

J is TRBJ2-1 and V is TRBV7-3; 9 bases fit TRBD2. Germline V gives CDR1 SGHTA, CDR2 FQGTGA. V shed 4 bases, J shed 6 bases, and the junction held 4 bases outside the gene matches. This CDR3 spans 14 amino acids. The CDR3 loop reads CASSSGLAPNEQFF. CDR3 in DNA: TGTGCCAGCAGCTCCGGACTAGCGCCCAATGAGCAGTTCTTC.

On this clone: This sample includes further DNA sequences coding for the same CDR3. This sequence joins TRBV2 and TRBJ1-1, with D uncertain. The germline V gene encodes CDR1 SNHLY and CDR2 FYNNEI. This CDR3 is 14 amino acids long. The V gene lost 4 bases and the J gene lost 1 base, with 10 bases spanning the gap. CDR3 nucleotide sequence: TGTGCCAGCAGTGTTGGGGTAAGGAACACTGAAGCTTTCTTT. Translating it yields CASSVGVRNTEAFF. Full variable domain (rest looked up from reference TRBV2 and TRBJ1-1): EPEVTQTPSHQVTQMGQEVILRCVPISNHLYFYWYRQILGQKVEFLVSFYNNEISEKSEIFDDQFSVERPDGSNFTLKIRSTKLEDSAMYFCASSVGVRNTEAFFGQGTRLTVV.

The chain uses TRBV7-2 and TRBJ2-4; a weak D match, TRBD2 (6 bases). The ends were cut back, 4 bases at V and 0 bases at J, with 13 bases in the middle. The CDR3 length is 16 residues. Germline assignment: CDR1 SGHTA and CDR2 FQGNSA. The CDR3: CASSSRTGLAKNIQYF. The CDR3 region has the DNA TGTGCCAGCAGCTCCCGGACGGGACTAGCCAAAAACATTCAGTACTTC. The full variable domain, in which reference TRBV7-2 and TRBJ2-4 provide the parts outside the CDR3, is GAGVSQSPSNKVTEKGKDVELRCDPISGHTALYWYRQSLGQGLEFLIYFQGNSAPDKSGLPSDRFSAERTGGSVSTLTIQRTQQEDSAVYLCASSSRTGLAKNIQYFGAGTRLSVL.